This TCR beta chain was sequenced in a study of blood T cell repertoires in COVID-19. Overall study context: Whether acute or convalescent, the COVID-19 samples came from the United States, Italy and Spain.

V shed 4 bases and J 8 bases; nucleotides not matched to a gene: 15. CDR3 length equals 18 residues. The germline gives CDR1 MGHRA, CDR2 YSYEKL. Authors' processing steps: For nucleated cells, counts were estimated from reference gene primer amplification. Clones were sequenced by immunoSEQ multiplex PCR, and TCRdb holds only the in-frame ones, with some missing. V and J calls and clone size are as listed in that table; D and trimming were resolved from the DNA. The table has 200,000 or so clones, more than 65% seen once. The V gene is TRBV4-1, the J gene TRBJ2-1; TRBD2 matches at 12 bases. Sequencing was performed on peripheral blood. The TCR was taken from a woman aged 55-70 years with acute or convalescent COVID-19. CDR3 in DNA: TGCGCCAGCAGCCGCGCTAGCGGGGGGGCAGCCCTCAGGGATGAGCAGTTCTTC. Amino acid sequence: CASSRASGGAALRDEQFF.